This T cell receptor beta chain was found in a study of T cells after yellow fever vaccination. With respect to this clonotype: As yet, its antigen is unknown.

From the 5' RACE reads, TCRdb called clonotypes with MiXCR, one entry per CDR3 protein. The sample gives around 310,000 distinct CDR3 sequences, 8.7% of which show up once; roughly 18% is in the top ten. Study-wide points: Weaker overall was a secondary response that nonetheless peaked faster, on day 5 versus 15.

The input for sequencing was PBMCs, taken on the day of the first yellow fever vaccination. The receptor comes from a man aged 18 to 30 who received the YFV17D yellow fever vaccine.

The CDR3 nucleotides are TGTGCCAGCAGCGACGGTTGGGAGTTTCCCGAAGCTTTCTTT. This gives the protein CASSDGWEFPEAFF. This sequence joins TRBV9 and TRBJ1-1; the D is unclear. The CDR3 has 14 amino acids. The V end lost 3 bases, the J end lost 8 bases, and 17 bases lay between the germline ends. In germline, CDR1 is SGDLS, CDR2 YYNGEE.